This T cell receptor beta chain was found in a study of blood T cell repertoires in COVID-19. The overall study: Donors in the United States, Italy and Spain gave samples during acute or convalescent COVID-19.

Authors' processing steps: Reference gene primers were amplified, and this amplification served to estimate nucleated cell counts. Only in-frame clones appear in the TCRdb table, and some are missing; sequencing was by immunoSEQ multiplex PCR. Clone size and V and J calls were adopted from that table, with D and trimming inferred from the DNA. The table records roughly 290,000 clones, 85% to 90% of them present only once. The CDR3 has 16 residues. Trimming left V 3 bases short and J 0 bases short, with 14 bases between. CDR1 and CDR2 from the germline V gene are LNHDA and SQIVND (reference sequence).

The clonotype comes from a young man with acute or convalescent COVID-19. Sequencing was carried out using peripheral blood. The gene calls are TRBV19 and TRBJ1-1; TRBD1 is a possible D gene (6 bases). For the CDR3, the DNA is TGTGCCAGTAGTATTTTTCGGACAGCTATGAACACTGAAGCTTTCTTT. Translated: CASSIFRTAMNTEAFF.